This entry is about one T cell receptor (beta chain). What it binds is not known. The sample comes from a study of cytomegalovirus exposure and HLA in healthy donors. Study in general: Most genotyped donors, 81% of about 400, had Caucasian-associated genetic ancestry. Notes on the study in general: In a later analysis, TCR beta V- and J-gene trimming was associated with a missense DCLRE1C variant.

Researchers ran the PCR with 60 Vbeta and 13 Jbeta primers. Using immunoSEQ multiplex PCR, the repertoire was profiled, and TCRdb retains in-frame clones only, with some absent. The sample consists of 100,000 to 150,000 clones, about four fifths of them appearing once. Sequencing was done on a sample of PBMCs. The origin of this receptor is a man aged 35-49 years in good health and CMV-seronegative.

The chain's CDR3 is CASSPWTGTPYEQYF. CDR3 in DNA: TGTGCCAGCAGCCCTTGGACAGGGACGCCCTACGAGCAGTACTTC. The chain is built from TRBV7-9 and TRBJ2-7; 8 positions match TRBD1. Trimming at V came to 5 bases and at J to 2 bases, leaving 8 bases not matched to a gene. The CDR3 spans 15 residues. The V gene's germline CDR1 is SEHNR and CDR2 FQNEAQ (reference sequence).